These 29 T cell receptor beta chains were sequenced from one sample in a study of blood T cell repertoires in COVID-19. The table came from immunoSEQ multiplex PCR; TCRdb's copy has only in-frame clones and leaves some out. The sample includes roughly 220,000 clones, roughly 88% of them seen just once. Material for sequencing was PBMCs or T cells enriched from blood (not recorded which). The origin of the receptors is a woman aged 45-60 years with acute COVID-19.

This sequence joins TRBV4-1 and TRBJ2-7; perhaps TRBD1 as D (6 bases). CDR3 length equals 15 residues. V lost 0 bases and J 3 bases, leaving 12 bases between the germline ends. The germline gives CDR1 MGHRA, CDR2 YSYEKL. CDR3 amino acids: CASSQDRQGLYEQYF. CDR3 DNA: TGCGCCAGCAGCCAAGATCGGCAGGGGCTCTACGAGCAGTACTTC.

This chain joins TRBV6-5 and TRBJ1-4; D is uncertain. The CDR3 sequence is 15 residues long. Trimming left V 0 bases short and J 8 bases short, with 13 bases between. CDR1 MNHEY and CDR2 SVGAGI come from the germline V gene. The CDR3 DNA follows: TGTGCCAGCAGTTACTCGTACCTGGGCGGGGAAAAACTGTTTTTT. It is translated as CASSYSYLGGEKLFF.

The chain links TRBV5-1 to TRBJ2-1; 8 bases match TRBD2. J gave up 7 bases and V 4 bases, and 16 bases lay outside the gene matches. This CDR3 spans 17 amino acids. Per germline, CDR1 SGHRS and CDR2 YFSETQ. The CDR3 region has the DNA TGCGCCAGCAGCCCCACGGGAGCGGGAGTTTCGAGAAATGAGCAGTTCTTC. Protein: CASSPTGAGVSRNEQFF.

The V call is TRBV4-1, the J call TRBJ1-1; possibly TRBD1 for D (5 bases). V lost 1 base and J lost 2, with 14 bases in between. In germline, CDR1 is MGHRA, CDR2 YSYEKL. The CDR3 loop spans 16 amino acids. DNA of the CDR3: TGCGCCAGCAGCCAAGGCACAGGCGTGGGAAACACTGAAGCTTTCTTT. It codes for CASSQGTGVGNTEAFF.

The chain couples TRBV6-2 or TRBV6-3 to TRBJ2-7; maybe TRBD1 (5 bases). The CDR3 has 13 amino acids. The ends were cut back, 5 bases at V and 2 bases at J, with 10 bases in the middle. CDR1 MNHEY and CDR2 SVGEGT come from the germline V gene. Here the CDR3 DNA reads TGTGCCAGCAGTCTGGGGCTAACCTACGAGCAGTACTTC. Translation: CASSLGLTYEQYF.

The V call is TRBV5-1, the J call TRBJ2-2; 7 bases are shared with TRBD1. Germline values: CDR1 SGHRS, CDR2 YFSETQ. The CDR3 has 16 amino acids. Trimming cost V 7 bases and J 5 bases; bases outside gene matches: 14. The CDR3 spells CASASTRTGWTGELFF. The DNA of the CDR3 is TGCGCCAGCGCCTCGACAAGGACAGGCTGGACCGGGGAGCTGTTTTTT.

The rearrangement uses TRBV19 and TRBJ1-1, with TRBD1 matching over 7 bases. V shed 5 bases, J shed 7 bases, and the junction held 10 bases outside the gene matches. CDR3 length: 14 amino acids. Looked up from germline, CDR1 is LNHDA and CDR2 is SQIVND (reference sequence). The DNA for the CDR3 is TGTGCCAGTAGTTCGGGACAGCGACGAAGTGAAGCTTTCTTT. It specifies CASSSGQRRSEAFF.

The CDR3 loop reads CASSQTDRGGGYTF. DNA of the CDR3: TGTGCCAGCAGCCAAACCGACAGGGGTGGAGGCTACACCTTC. This sequence joins TRBV11-1 and TRBJ1-2; 8 bases match TRBD1. J was trimmed by 8 bases and V by 5 bases; bases with no gene match: 10. Germline V gene lookup returns CDR1 SGHAT and CDR2 FQDESV (reference sequence). This CDR3 is 14 amino acids long.

The rearrangement uses TRBV18 and TRBJ2-7; D is perhaps TRBD2 (6 bases). From germline, CDR1 is KGHSH and CDR2 LQKENI. The CDR3 has 14 residues. V lost 1 base to trimming and J lost 0 bases, with 7 bases between them. The CDR3 coding sequence is TGTGCCAGCTCACCACTGCGGGACTCCTACGAGCAGTACTTC. Translation: CASSPLRDSYEQYF.

The J gene is TRBJ2-5, the V gene TRBV18; 10 bases are shared with TRBD2. Germline V gives CDR1 KGHSH, CDR2 LQKENI. The junction had 7 bases not matched to a gene; V was cut back by 5 bases and J by 7 bases. The CDR3 is 14 residues long. The CDR3 DNA reads TGTGCCAGCTCATCCGGGACTAGCGCGGGGACCCAGTACTTC. Its protein product is CASSSGTSAGTQYF.

V is TRBV29-1 and J is TRBJ2-1; TRBD2 agrees at 13 bases. The germline gives CDR1 SQVTM, CDR2 ANQGSEA. With 7 bases clipped from V and 6 bases from J, the junction kept 6 bases outside the gene matches. This CDR3 is built from 14 residues. The CDR3 coding sequence is TGCAGCGCGAAGGGACTAGCGGGATTCAATGAGCAGTTCTTC. Protein: CSAKGLAGFNEQFF.

This clone was seen once. J is TRBJ2-3 and V is TRBV12-3 or TRBV12-4; no clear D. V dropped 5 bases and J dropped 5 bases, with 8 bases sitting between them. The length of the CDR3 is 12 residues. In DNA, the CDR3 is TGTGCCAGCAGTGAAGAGAGAGATACGCAGTATTTT. This encodes CASSEERDTQYF.

The rearrangement links TRBV6-5 to TRBJ2-1, with TRBD2 identical over 8 bases. The CDR3 has 14 residues. V dropped 6 bases and J dropped 8; count of bases not matched to a gene: 9. Germline V CDR1 and CDR2: MNHEY, SVGAGI. The CDR3 loop is CASRLGLDLDEQFF. The CDR3 DNA is TGTGCCAGCAGACTGGGACTAGACCTCGATGAGCAGTTCTTC.

V usage is TRBV11-2 and J usage is TRBJ2-1; 12 bases align to TRBD2. J gave up 9 bases and V 5 bases, and 2 bases lay outside the gene matches. Germline-derived CDR1 and CDR2 are SGHAT and FQNNGV. The CDR3 has 13 residues. The chain's CDR3 is CASSPTSGGEQFF. The CDR3 region has the DNA TGTGCCAGCAGCCCGACTAGCGGGGGTGAGCAGTTCTTC.

The chain couples TRBV7-2 to TRBJ1-2, with 9 bases lining up with TRBD1. This CDR3 is 16 amino acids long. V lost 5 bases to trimming and J lost 4 bases; unmatched junction nucleotides: 11. CDR1 is SGHTA and CDR2 is FQGNSA in the germline V gene. DNA for the CDR3: TGTGCCAGCAGCCAGGGGACGGGACAGGGATTCTATGGCTACACCTTC. It yields the protein CASSQGTGQGFYGYTF.

J is TRBJ2-5 and V is TRBV6-5; 8 nucleotides line up with TRBD1. The CDR3 is 14 residues long. J lost 6 bases, V lost 6 bases, and 9 bases had no gene match. Germline CDR1 reads MNHEY; CDR2 reads SVGAGI. The DNA for the CDR3 is TGTGCCAGCAGGACACCCGGACAGGGACAGACCCAGTACTTC. It translates to CASRTPGQGQTQYF.

The chain is built from TRBV4-1 and TRBJ1-2; 7 nucleotides line up with TRBD1. CDR1 and CDR2 (germline): MGHRA, YSYEKL. V shed 1 base, J shed 3 bases, and the junction held 8 bases outside the gene matches. CDR3 length: 16 amino acids. In DNA, the CDR3 is TGCGCCAGCAGCCAAGCCTCCGACAGGGTGTACTATGGCTACACCTTC. Translation gives CASSQASDRVYYGYTF.

This sequence joins TRBV28 and TRBJ2-7; 7 bases map to TRBD2. Germline V gene data show CDR1 as MDHEN and CDR2 as SYDVKM. The V segment lost 4 bases and the J segment 6 bases; nucleotides outside the gene matches: 15. CDR3 size: 16 residues. The CDR3 DNA reads TGTGCCAGCAGTTCATTAGGGTCAGCGGGAAACCCCGAGCAGTACTTC. Protein product: CASSSLGSAGNPEQYF.

The chain links TRBV6-5 to TRBJ2-7; D is perhaps TRBD1 (6 bases). The V gene's germline CDR1 is MNHEY and CDR2 SVGAGI. V was pared by 4 bases and J by 3 bases, with 10 bases between. The CDR3 consists of 13 residues. The CDR3 nucleotides read TGTGCCAGCAGTTTCAGGGGTGGCTACGAGCAGTACTTC. Amino acids: CASSFRGGYEQYF.

This clone was seen a few times. The chain's CDR3 is CASSHPPPGSEYNEQFF. In DNA, the CDR3 is TGTGCCAGCAGCCACCCTCCCCCCGGGAGTGAGTACAATGAGCAGTTCTTC. The rearrangement joins TRBV6-2 or TRBV6-3 to TRBJ2-1, with a possible D match to TRBD2 (6 bases). The germline gives CDR1 MNHEY, CDR2 SVGEGT. The CDR3 length is 17 residues. V lost 6 bases and J 4 bases, leaving 22 bases between the germline ends.

The chain uses TRBV19 and TRBJ1-2, with 7 nucleotides matching TRBD1. Germline CDR1 LNHDA, CDR2 SQIVND (reference sequence). The CDR3 extends over 15 amino acids. J gave up 4 bases and V 7 bases, and 12 bases lay outside the gene matches. The CDR3 is CASKQNRGGGYGYTF. The CDR3, as DNA: TGTGCCAGTAAACAAAACAGGGGTGGAGGCTATGGCTACACCTTC.

The V and J genes are TRBV27 and TRBJ2-5, with 9 bases fitting TRBD1. V shed 4 bases, J shed 5 bases, and the junction held 8 bases outside the gene matches. The CDR3 loop spans 15 amino acids. Germline-derived CDR1 and CDR2 are MNHEY and SMNVEV (reference sequence). CDR3 amino acids: CASSSLQGAGETQYF. The CDR3 DNA reads TGTGCCAGCAGTTCATTACAGGGGGCAGGGGAGACCCAGTACTTC.

V usage is TRBV3-1 (or the pseudogene TRBV3-2) and J usage is TRBJ1-5; no reliable D call. The CDR3 runs to 13 residues. Trimming took off 0 bases at V and 7 bases at J, with 7 bases between the two ends. The germline gives CDR1 LGHDT, CDR2 YNNKEL (reference sequence). In DNA, the CDR3 is TGTGCCAGCAGCCAAGACGGGAGACAGCCCCAGCATTTT. Its protein is CASSQDGRQPQHF.

The rearrangement uses TRBV7-3 and TRBJ2-3; 9 bases are a match to TRBD1. This CDR3 region has 16 residues. The J segment lost 2 bases and the V segment lost 2 bases, leaving 5 bases of the junction unmatched. The germline V gene has CDR1 SGHTA and CDR2 FQGTGA. CDR3 loop: CASSLSGTGNTDTQYF. The CDR3 DNA follows: TGTGCCAGCAGCTTATCGGGGACAGGGAACACAGATACGCAGTATTTT. The whole variable domain, remainder taken from reference TRBV7-3 and TRBJ2-3, is GAGVSQTPSNKVTEKGKYVELRCDPISGHTALYWYRQSLGQGPEFLIYFQGTGAADDSGLPNDRFFAVRPEGSVSTLKIQRTERGDSAVYLCASSLSGTGNTDTQYFGPGTRLTVL.

The count of this clone is one. CDR3 region: CAYSGEVSLEQYF. CDR3 nucleotides: TGTGCCTATTCGGGGGAGGTCTCCCTCGAGCAGTACTTC. This rearrangement joins TRBV30 to TRBJ2-7, with D perhaps TRBD2 (6 bases). The length of the CDR3 is 13 residues. The V end was cut by 7 bases, the J end by 6 bases, with 19 bases between. In germline, CDR1 is GTSNPN, CDR2 SVGIG (reference sequence).

The chain employs TRBV12-1 and TRBJ2-7; the table's TRBD2 call for D was not verified on the DNA. TRBV12-1 is assigned pseudogene status. CDR3 length: 15 amino acids. In DNA, the CDR3 is TGTGCCAGCAGCTTAGGACTAGCGGGAGACTACGAGCAGTACTTC. As protein: CASSLGLAGDYEQYF.

This clone showed up just once. The chain links TRBV5-1 to TRBJ2-1, with 8 bases that match TRBD1. This CDR3 is 15 amino acids long. Per the germline V gene, CDR1 is SGHRS and CDR2 is YFSETQ. V lost 1 base, J lost 5 bases, and 5 bases stayed unmatched. CDR3 sequence reads: CASSLMHRGDNEQFF. In nucleotides, the CDR3 is TGCGCCAGCAGCTTGATGCACAGGGGGGACAATGAGCAGTTCTTC.

This clone has only a few counts. This chain connects TRBV4-1 to TRBJ1-1; possible D gene TRBD1, 6 bases. Trimming shortened V by 5 bases and J by 5 bases, and 15 bases separated the two germline ends. The CDR3 runs to 14 residues. Looked up from germline, CDR1 is MGHRA and CDR2 is YSYEKL. CDR3 bases: TGCGCCAGCAGCGGCCGGACAGTAGGAACTGAAGCTTTCTTT. Its protein product is CASSGRTVGTEAFF.

The chain joins TRBV5-1 to TRBJ2-3, with 8 bases that match TRBD2. V lost 2 bases to trimming and J lost 6 bases; unmatched junction nucleotides: 11. The CDR3 is made up of 16 amino acids. CDR1 and CDR2 (germline): SGHRS, YFSETQ. DNA for the CDR3: TGCGCCAGCAGCTTTCGACAGACTAGCGATCGGGATACGCAGTATTTT. It is translated as CASSFRQTSDRDTQYF. Using reference TRBV5-1 and TRBJ2-3 for the parts outside the CDR3, the full variable domain is KAGVTQTPRYLIKTRGQQVTLSCSPISGHRSVSWYQQTPGQGLQFLFEYFSETQRNKGNFPGRFSGRQFSNSRSEMNVSTLELGDSALYLCASSFRQTSDRDTQYFGPGTRLTVL.